This T cell receptor beta chain was identified during a study of T cell responses to AZD1222 COVID-19 vaccine. TCRdb's copy holds only in-frame clones and misses some; the assay was immunoSEQ multiplex PCR. The sample records about 120,000 clones, approximately 83% being singletons. Deletions cut 2 bases from V and 5 bases from J, with 15 bases between. Germline V lookup: CDR1 SGHTA, CDR2 FQGTGA. The CDR3 consists of 15 residues. The origin of this receptor is an adult in good health. This chain uses TRBV7-3 with TRBJ2-5; possibly TRBD1 for D (5 bases). The specimen comprised peripheral blood, sampled on day 0 of AZD1222 vaccination. The CDR3 nucleotides read TGTGCCAGCAGCTTACGCCCGGACACGGAGGAGACCCAGTACTTC. Protein product: CASSLRPDTEETQYF.